Below are 3 T cell receptor beta chains sequenced from a single sample in a study of T cell responses to AZD1222 COVID-19 vaccine. Profiling relied on immunoSEQ multiplex PCR, and the TCRdb table lists in-frame clones only, not all of them. The top ten hold 15% to 20% of the sample, which has roughly 100,000 clones, 88% seen once. The sequences come from peripheral blood, collected 28 days after the second AZD1222 dose. The receptors derive from an adult who received the AZD1222 COVID-19 vaccine.

V and J are TRBV2 and TRBJ2-3; D is unresolved. V was shortened by 7 bases and J by 1 base, with 6 bases between the two germline ends. Per germline, CDR1 SNHLY and CDR2 FYNNEI. The CDR3 is 12 amino acids. CDR3 coding DNA: TGTGCCAGCAACCCAGGCACAGATACGCAGTATTTT. Translating it yields CASNPGTDTQYF.

The chain couples TRBV28 to TRBJ1-1; 10 bases fit TRBD1. The J segment lost 4 bases and the V segment lost 6 bases, leaving 8 bases of the junction unmatched. The CDR3 length is 15 residues. The germline gives CDR1 MDHEN, CDR2 SYDVKM. CDR3 in amino acids: CASRPDRGRITEAFF. CDR3 bases: TGTGCCAGCAGGCCCGACAGGGGGCGAATCACTGAAGCTTTCTTT.

The sample holds one count of this clone. The chain carries TRBV6-1 and TRBJ1-2; 7 nucleotides match TRBD1. J lost 2 bases, V lost 2 bases, and 5 bases had no gene match. The CDR3 has 15 residues. The germline V gene encodes CDR1 MNHNS and CDR2 SASEGT. The CDR3 DNA follows: TGTGCCAGCAGTGAAAACAACAGGGGCAACTATGGCTACACCTTC. This codes for CASSENNRGNYGYTF.